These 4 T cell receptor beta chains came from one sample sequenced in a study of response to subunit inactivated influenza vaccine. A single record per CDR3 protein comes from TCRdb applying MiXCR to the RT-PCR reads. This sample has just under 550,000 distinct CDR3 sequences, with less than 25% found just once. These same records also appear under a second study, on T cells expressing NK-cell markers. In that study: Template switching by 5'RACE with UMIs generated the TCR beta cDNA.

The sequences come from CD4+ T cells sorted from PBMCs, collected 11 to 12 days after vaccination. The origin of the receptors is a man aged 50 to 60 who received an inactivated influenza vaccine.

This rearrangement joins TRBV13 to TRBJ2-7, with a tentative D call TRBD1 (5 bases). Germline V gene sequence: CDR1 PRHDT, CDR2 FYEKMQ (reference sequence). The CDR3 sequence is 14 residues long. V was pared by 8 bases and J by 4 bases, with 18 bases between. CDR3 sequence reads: CASGTGAGVYEQYF. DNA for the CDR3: TGTGCCAGCGGTACAGGCGCAGGTGTGTACGAGCAGTACTTC.

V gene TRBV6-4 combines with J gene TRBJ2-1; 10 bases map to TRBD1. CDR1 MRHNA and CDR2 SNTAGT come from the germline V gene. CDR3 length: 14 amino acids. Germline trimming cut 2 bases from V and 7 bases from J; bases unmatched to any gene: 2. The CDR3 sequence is CASSDDRGRNEQFF. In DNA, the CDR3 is TGTGCCAGCAGTGACGACAGGGGGCGGAATGAGCAGTTCTTC.

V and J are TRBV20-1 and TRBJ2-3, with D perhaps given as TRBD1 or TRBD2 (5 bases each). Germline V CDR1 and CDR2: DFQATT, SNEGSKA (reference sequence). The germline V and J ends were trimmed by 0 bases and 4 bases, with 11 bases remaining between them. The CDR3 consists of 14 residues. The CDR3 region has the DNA TGCAGTGCTAGAGAATGGGGGTGTGCAGATACGCAGTATTTT. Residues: CSAREWGCADTQYF.

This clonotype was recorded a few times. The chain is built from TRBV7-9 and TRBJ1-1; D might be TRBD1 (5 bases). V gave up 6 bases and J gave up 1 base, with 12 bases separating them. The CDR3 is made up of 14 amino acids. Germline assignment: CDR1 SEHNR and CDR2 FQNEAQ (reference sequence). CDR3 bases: TGTGCCAGCAGGTGGGGACCAGGGAACACTGAAGCTTTCTTT. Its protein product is CASRWGPGNTEAFF.